This T cell receptor beta chain was recovered during a study of neurological immune-mediated disorders. Study-wide background: A relapsing-remitting course was seen in most of the 34 multiple sclerosis patients and a secondary progressive course in 3.

By 5'RACE with 10-nucleotide random UMIs, the cDNA was made. TCRdb re-called the 5' RACE reads with MiXCR, one entry per CDR3 protein. The sample records 50,000 to 60,000 distinct CDR3 sequences, about 2.5% being singletons. This clonotype showed up many times. Its antigen is not identified. The length of the CDR3 is 14 residues. V dropped 5 bases and J dropped 8; count of bases not matched to a gene: 7. CDR1 is SSHAT and CDR2 is FNYEAQ in the germline V gene (reference sequence). Notes on the study in general: There were no CDR3 amino acid sequences shared by expanded clones across subjects, a result suggesting private repertoires in all groups.

The sequenced material came from PBMCs. This sequence was found in a man over 45 with multiple sclerosis. The rearrangement joins TRBV7-7 to TRBJ2-1, with TRBD1 matching 9 bases. The CDR3, as DNA: TGTGCCAGCAGCCCTGGACAGGGGATGGATGAGCAGTTCTTC. Translated: CASSPGQGMDEQFF.